This TCR beta chain is from a study of T cells in women clearing cervical HPV infection. Study summary: Controls were women whose single incident HPV16 infection cleared within 12 months without precancer or cancer. Controls gave blood once infection was undetectable; cases at lesion identification. Study-level findings and limits: Combining TCR richness with V gene abundances gave approximately 0.84 AUC.

Some clones are missing from TCRdb's copy, which holds only in-frame ones; the method was immunoSEQ multiplex PCR. The ten top clones account for around 2.8%, within a sample of roughly 28,000 clones. To note about this clone: Its antigen is still unknown. The read gets to within 3 residues of the CDR3 end, and the germline J gene fills in the rest.

CDR1 is SGHNT and CDR2 is YYREEE in the germline V gene (reference sequence). V was clipped by 10 bases and J by 2 bases, with 15 bases between them. The CDR3 is made up of 13 amino acids. Sequenced material: blood buffy coat. The rearrangement links TRBV5-4 to TRBJ1-1; D possibly corresponds to TRBD1 (6 bases). This receptor was identified in a woman between 18 and 69 years old with a cervical HPV16 infection that either progressed to CIN3+ or cleared (not recorded which). The CDR3 region is CAGYTGSNTEAFF. CDR3 DNA, as far as it was read: TGTGCCGGATACACAGGGTCCAACACTGAA.